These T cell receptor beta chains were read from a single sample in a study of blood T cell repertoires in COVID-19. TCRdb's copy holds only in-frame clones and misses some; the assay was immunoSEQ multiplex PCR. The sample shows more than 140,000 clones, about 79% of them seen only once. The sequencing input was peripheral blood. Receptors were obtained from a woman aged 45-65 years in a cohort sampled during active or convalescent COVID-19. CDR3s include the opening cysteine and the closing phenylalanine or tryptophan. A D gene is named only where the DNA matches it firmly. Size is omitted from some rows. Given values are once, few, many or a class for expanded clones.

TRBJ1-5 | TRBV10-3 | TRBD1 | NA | TGTGCCATCAGTGAGGGACAGGGTGATAGCCAGCCCCAGCATTTT | CAISEGQGDSQPQHF
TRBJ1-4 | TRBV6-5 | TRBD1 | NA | TGTGCCAGCAGTAGCCTAGGGGGCTCTAATGAAAAACTGTTTTTT | CASSSLGGSNEKLFF
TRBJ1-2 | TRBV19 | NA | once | TGTGCCAGTAGTATAGAGCCGGTTAACTATGGCTACACCTTC | CASSIEPVNYGYTF
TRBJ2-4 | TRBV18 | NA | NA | TGTGCCAGCTCGGTGACCGGGACTGGAAACATTCAGTACTTC | CASSVTGTGNIQYF
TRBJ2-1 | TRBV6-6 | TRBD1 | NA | TGTGCCAGCATCCCGGGACAGACAGTCCTCCATGAGCAGTTCTTC | CASIPGQTVLHEQFF
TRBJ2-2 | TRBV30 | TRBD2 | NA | TGTGCCTGGAGTGTAGTAGCGGGGACCTACACCGGGGAGCTGTTTTTT | CAWSVVAGTYTGELFF
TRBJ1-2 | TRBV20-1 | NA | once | TGCAGTGGCCACGGGAACTATGGCTACACCTTC | CSGHGNYGYTF
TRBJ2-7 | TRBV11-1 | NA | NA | TGTGCCAGCAGTCGGGAGTCAGCCTACGAGCAGTACTTC | CASSRESAYEQYF
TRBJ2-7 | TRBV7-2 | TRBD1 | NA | TGTGCCAGCAGCTTAGCCGTACGGACAGGGGGATCATCCGAGCAGTACTTC | CASSLAVRTGGSSEQYF
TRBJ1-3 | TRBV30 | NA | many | TGTGCCTGGAGTAGTACAGGGACTGGAAACACCATATATTTT | CAWSSTGTGNTIYF
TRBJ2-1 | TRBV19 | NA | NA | TGTGCCAGTAGTATATGGGGCGGCAGTAAGTACAATGAGCAGTTCTTC | CASSIWGGSKYNEQFF
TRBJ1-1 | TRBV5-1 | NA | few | TGCGCCAGCAGCTTGTGGGCCCCATACATGAACACTGAAGCTTTCTTT | CASSLWAPYMNTEAFF
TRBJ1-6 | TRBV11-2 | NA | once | TGTGCCAGCAGCTTAGTGGCCCAGGGGTGGTCACCCCTCCACTTT | CASSLVAQGWSPLHF
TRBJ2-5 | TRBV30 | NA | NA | TGTGCCTGGAGTCGCCGGGCAGGGGTTAGGACCCAGTACTTC | CAWSRRAGVRTQYF
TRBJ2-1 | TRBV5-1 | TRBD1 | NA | TGCGCCAGCAGCTTGCGAGCCGGGACAGGGGACAATGAGCAGTTCTTC | CASSLRAGTGDNEQFF
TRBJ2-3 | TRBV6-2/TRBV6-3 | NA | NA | TGTGCCAGCAGTCCACTAGTGTGGGGCACAGATACGCAGTATTTT | CASSPLVWGTDTQYF
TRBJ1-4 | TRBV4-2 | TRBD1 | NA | TGTGCCAGCAGCCAAGAGGAGGGACAGGGGGCTGAAAAACTGTTTTTT | CASSQEEGQGAEKLFF
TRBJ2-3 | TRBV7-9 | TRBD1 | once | TGTGCCAGCAGCTCGGGACAGGGAGAAGCAGATACGCAGTATTTT | CASSSGQGEADTQYF
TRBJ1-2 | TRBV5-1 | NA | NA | TGCGCCAGCAGCTCGGGGAACTATGGCTACACCTTC | CASSSGNYGYTF
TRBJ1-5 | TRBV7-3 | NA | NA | TGTGCCAGCAGCTTATCCGGTGGTCAGCCCCAGCATTTT | CASSLSGGQPQHF
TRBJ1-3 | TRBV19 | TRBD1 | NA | TGTGCCAGTCGAGAGACAGGGGGCGCAGGAAACACCATATATTTT | CASRETGGAGNTIYF
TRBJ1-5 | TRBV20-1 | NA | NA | TGCAGTGCTAGTCGGGGGATTCAGCCCCAGCATTTT | CSASRGIQPQHF
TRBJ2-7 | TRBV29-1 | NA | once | TGCAGCGTGGGGGCCATTGGGGTCTACGAGCAGTACTTC | CSVGAIGVYEQYF
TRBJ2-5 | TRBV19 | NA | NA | TGTGCCAGTAGAGGGGGGGCCCGGGGCCAAGAGACCCAGTACTTC | CASRGGARGQETQYF
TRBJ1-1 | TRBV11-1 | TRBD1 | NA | TGTGCCAGCAGTCCGTGGGACAGGGGCGGTGAAGCTTTCTTT | CASSPWDRGGEAFF
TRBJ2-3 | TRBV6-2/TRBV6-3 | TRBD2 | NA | TGTGCCAGCAGCCACGGGACTAGCGCAGATACGCAGTATTTT | CASSHGTSADTQYF
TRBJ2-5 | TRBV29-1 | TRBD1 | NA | TGCAGCGTTGTTCGGGACAGGGGGATGACCCAGTACTTC | CSVVRDRGMTQYF
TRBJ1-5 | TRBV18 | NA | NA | TGTGCCAGCTCACAGGGAGTGCCAAATAGCAATCAGCCCCAGCATTTT | CASSQGVPNSNQPQHF
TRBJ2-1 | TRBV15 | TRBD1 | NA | TGTGCCACCAGTAGAATTCGACAGGGTAATGAGCAGTTCTTC | CATSRIRQGNEQFF
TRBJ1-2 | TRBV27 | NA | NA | TGTGCCAGCAGTTATTGGGCTGGGGCTCGTGGCTACACCTTC | CASSYWAGARGYTF
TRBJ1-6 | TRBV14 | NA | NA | TGTGCCAGCAGCCAAGTGGTCGGGAATTCACCCCTCCACTTT | CASSQVVGNSPLHF
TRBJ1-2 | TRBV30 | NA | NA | TGTGCCTGGAGTGCCTCTACGGACAGCCGACCCTATGGCTACACCTTC | CAWSASTDSRPYGYTF
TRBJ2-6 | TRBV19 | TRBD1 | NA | TGTGCCAGTAGTACGGGACAGGAAAACTCTGGGGCCAACGTCCTGACTTTC | CASSTGQENSGANVLTF
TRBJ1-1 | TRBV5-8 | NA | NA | TGTGCCAGCAGAAAAATGCAGGGAGGTTACACTGAAGCTTTCTTT | CASRKMQGGYTEAFF
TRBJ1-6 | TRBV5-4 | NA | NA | TGTGCCAGCAGCTTGGAGGGGGTCTATAATTCACCCCTCCACTTT | CASSLEGVYNSPLHF
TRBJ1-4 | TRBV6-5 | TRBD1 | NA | TGTGCCAGCACCCCCGGGGACAGTCGTGAAAAACTGTTTTTT | CASTPGDSREKLFF
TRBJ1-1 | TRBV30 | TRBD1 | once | TGTGCCTGTCGAACAGGGGGCACTGAAGCTTTCTTT | CACRTGGTEAFF
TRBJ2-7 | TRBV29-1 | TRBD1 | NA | TGCAGCGTGGCCGGGACAGGGAGGTACGAGCAGTACTTC | CSVAGTGRYEQYF
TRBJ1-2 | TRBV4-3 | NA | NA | TGCGCCAGCAGCCAAGATCGTTTCGGGGGCTACACCTTC | CASSQDRFGGYTF
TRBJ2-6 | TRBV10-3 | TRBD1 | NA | TGTGCCATCAGTGTCGTTGGACAGGGGAGTGGGGCCAACGTCCTGACTTTC | CAISVVGQGSGANVLTF
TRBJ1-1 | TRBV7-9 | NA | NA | TGTGCCAGCAGCGCGGCGGACATCCGAGCTTTCTTT | CASSAADIRAFF
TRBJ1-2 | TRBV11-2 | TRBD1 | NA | TGTGCCAGCAGCTTAGCGACAGGGTTTTATGGCTACACCTTC | CASSLATGFYGYTF
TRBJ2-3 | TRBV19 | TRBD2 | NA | TGTGCCAGTAGTGCGAGCGGGGGGCGCACAGATACGCAGTATTTT | CASSASGGRTDTQYF
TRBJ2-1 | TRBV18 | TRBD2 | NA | TGTGCCAGCTCTGGGACTAGCGGGGGGAGCGATGAGCAGTTCTTC | CASSGTSGGSDEQFF
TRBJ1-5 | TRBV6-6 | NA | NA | TGTGCCAGCAGTCCCCGGCGGGATCAGCCCCAGCATTTT | CASSPRRDQPQHF
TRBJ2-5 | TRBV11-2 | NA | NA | TGTGCCAGCAGCTTAGACGGGGTTCCCCCCGGGACCCAGTACTTC | CASSLDGVPPGTQYF
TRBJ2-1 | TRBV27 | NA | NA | TGTGCCAGCAGACCTAGCTCCTACAATGAGCAGTTCTTC | CASRPSSYNEQFF
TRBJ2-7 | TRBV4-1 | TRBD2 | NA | TGCGCCAGCAGCCGAACCGCTAGCGGGGGGGCCTACGAGCAGTACTTC | CASSRTASGGAYEQYF
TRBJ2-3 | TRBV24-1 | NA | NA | TGTGCCACCAGTGATTTCCAGGGGCGCACAGATACGCAGTATTTT | CATSDFQGRTDTQYF
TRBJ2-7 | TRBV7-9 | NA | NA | TGTGCCAGCAGCTCGAAGCCAAGGGGGATTTCCTACGAGCAGTACTTC | CASSSKPRGISYEQYF
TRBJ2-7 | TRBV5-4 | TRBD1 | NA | TGTGCCAGCAGCCGGACAGGGGGCCACGAGCAGTACTTC | CASSRTGGHEQYF
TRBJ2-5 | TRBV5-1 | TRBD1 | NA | TGCGCCAGCAGCCCGACAGGGACCCCTCGTGAGACCCAGTACTTC | CASSPTGTPRETQYF
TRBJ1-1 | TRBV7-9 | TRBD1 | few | TGTGCCAGCAGCTTAGGGACAGGGCAGAACACTGAAGCTTTCTTT | CASSLGTGQNTEAFF
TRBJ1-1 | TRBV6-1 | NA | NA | TGTGCCAGCAGTGAGCACAAACCGAACACTGAAGCTTTCTTT | CASSEHKPNTEAFF
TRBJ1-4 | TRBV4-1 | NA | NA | TGCGCCAGCAGCCAGCTACAGGGAACTAATGAAAAACTGTTTTTT | CASSQLQGTNEKLFF
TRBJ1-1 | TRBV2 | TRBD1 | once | TGTGCCAGCAGTGAATTAACACAGACAGGGGTAGCTGAAGCTTTCTTT | CASSELTQTGVAEAFF
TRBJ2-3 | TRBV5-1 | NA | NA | TGCGCCAGCACCGGGGGAGACCCTAGCACAGATACGCAGTATTTT | CASTGGDPSTDTQYF